The 6 T cell receptor beta chains listed next were all sequenced from one sample in a study of T cell responses to AZD1222 COVID-19 vaccine (dated by TCRdb to the early 2020s). Libraries were constructed by the immunoSEQ multiplex PCR assay. TCRdb took over this immuneACCESS table, retaining in-frame rearrangements with V and J assigned. Such tables are incomplete; in checked studies, under half of the missing clones stem from an unresolved V gene, and the remainder is unexplained. Counted in this sample were about 94,000 clones; approximately 88% of them appeared once. The ten biggest clones cover 9.5% to 13% of the sample. The time point label on this specimen signifies: about 28 days (+/-7) after the second vaccine dose. This sample comprised peripheral blood, obtained 28 days after the second AZD1222 dose. The receptors were gathered from an adult who received the AZD1222 COVID-19 vaccine.

The rearrangement uses TRBV3-1 (or the pseudogene TRBV3-2) and TRBJ1-2, with D possibly TRBD1 on 5 matching bases. Germline lookup yields CDR1 LGHDT and CDR2 YNNKEL (reference sequence). V lost 4 bases and J lost 3, with 6 bases in between. CDR3 length: 12 residues. The chain's CDR3 is CASSPGDYGYTF. In DNA, the CDR3 is TGTGCCAGCAGCCCGGGGGACTATGGCTACACCTTC.

The chain couples TRBV7-8 to TRBJ2-7, with D tentatively TRBD2 (6 bases). This CDR3 is built from 15 residues. The germline V and J ends were trimmed by 4 bases and 2 bases, with 15 bases remaining between them. Germline V lookup: CDR1 SGHVS, CDR2 FQNEAQ. The CDR3 loop is CASSYLPGLAYEQYF. The CDR3 coding sequence is TGTGCCAGCAGCTATCTGCCGGGACTTGCCTACGAGCAGTACTTC.

CDR3 sequence (DNA): TGTGCCAGCAGTTCGGGACAGGGGTCGGTCAATGAGCAGTTCTTC. This encodes CASSSGQGSVNEQFF. The chain employs TRBV6-5 and TRBJ2-1; 10 bases fit TRBD1. V shed 4 bases, J shed 6 bases, and the junction held 6 bases outside the gene matches. Germline loops: CDR1 MNHEY, CDR2 SVGAGI. This CDR3 comprises 15 residues.

The gene calls are TRBV7-8 and TRBJ1-2; D is undetermined. Trimming removed 5 bases from V and 8 bases from J, with 15 bases in between. Looked up from germline, CDR1 is SGHVS and CDR2 is FQNEAQ. This CDR3 has 13 residues. CDR3 nucleotides: TGTGCCAGCAGCCGGCCCCGGTGGGAGGGCTACACCTTC. This encodes CASSRPRWEGYTF.

CDR3 sequence reads: CASSLGGDQPQHF. The CDR3 bases are TGTGCCAGCAGCTTGGGAGGGGATCAGCCCCAGCATTTT. The chain links TRBV5-4 to TRBJ1-5, with D possibly being TRBD1 (5 bases). CDR3 length: 13 residues. Trimming left V 0 bases short and J 5 bases short, with 6 bases between. CDR1 and CDR2 from the germline V gene are SGHNT and YYREEE (reference sequence).

J is TRBJ1-5 and V is TRBV18; no clear D gene. CDR3 length: 15 residues. Germline CDR1 reads KGHSH; CDR2 reads LQKENI. V dropped 3 bases and J dropped 7 bases, with 16 bases sitting between them. DNA for the CDR3: TGTGCCAGCTCACCTTCGGAGAACCGGGGACAGCCCCAGCATTTT. Translation gives CASSPSENRGQPQHF.